These T cell receptor beta chains were read from a single sample in a study of OX40 agonist ivuxolimab in advanced cancers. Generated by immunoSEQ multiplex PCR, the TCRdb table keeps only in-frame clones and is missing some. The sample includes 65,000 to 85,000 clones, 85% of them seen just once. The source was CD4+ or CD8+ T cells sorted from blood, collected in a trial of the OX40 agonist ivuxolimab. The receptors derive from an adult with an advanced solid tumor such as melanoma, head and neck, liver or kidney cancer. Both conserved end residues are part of each CDR3. A D gene is named only where the DNA matches it firmly. Expanded clones get a size class; other rows say once, few or many, or leave the size out.

V	D	J	size	CDR3	DNA
TRBV19	-	TRBJ1-1	-	CASSRPGSEAFF	TGTGCCAGTAGCCGACCGGGGTCTGAAGCTTTCTTT
TRBV19	-	TRBJ1-4	-	CASTHEGIPNEKLFF	TGTGCCAGTACTCATGAGGGGATACCTAATGAAAAACTGTTTTTT
TRBV5-6	-	TRBJ2-1	-	CASSLAGRHEQFF	TGTGCCAGCAGCTTGGCCGGGCGCCATGAGCAGTTCTTC
TRBV30	-	TRBJ1-3	-	CAWSVFRGGNTIYF	TGTGCCTGGAGTGTGTTTAGGGGCGGAAACACCATATATTTT
TRBV18	TRBD2	TRBJ2-1	-	CASSPQAGEYNEQFF	TGTGCCAGCTCACCGCAAGCGGGGGAGTACAATGAGCAGTTCTTC
TRBV6-6	-	TRBJ2-7	-	CASGAVDSYEQYF	TGTGCCAGCGGGGCGGTGGACTCCTACGAGCAGTACTTC
TRBV5-4	-	TRBJ1-5	-	CASSTGGGNQPQHF	TGTGCCAGCAGCACGGGTGGGGGCAATCAGCCCCAGCATTTT
TRBV28	TRBD2	TRBJ2-3	-	CASSLSASGGIAQYF	TGTGCCAGCAGTTTATCGGCTAGCGGGGGGATAGCGCAGTATTTT
TRBV7-8	-	TRBJ2-1	-	CASSLALDDHNEQFF	TGTGCCAGCAGCTTAGCGCTGGACGATCACAATGAGCAGTTCTTC
TRBV14	TRBD1	TRBJ1-1	-	CASSQTTGVTEAFF	TGTGCCAGCAGCCAAACGACAGGGGTCACTGAAGCTTTCTTT
TRBV5-4	-	TRBJ1-2	-	CASSPGGATGNYGYTF	TGTGCCAGCAGCCCGGGCGGGGCGACGGGCAACTATGGCTACACCTTC
TRBV28	TRBD2	TRBJ2-2	-	CASRSSGGKGAGELFF	TGTGCCAGCAGATCCTCCGGGGGGAAAGGGGCCGGGGAGCTGTTTTTT
TRBV5-6	TRBD1	TRBJ2-3	-	CASSSRTGGGTQYF	TGTGCCAGCAGCTCCCGGACAGGGGGCGGTACGCAGTATTTT
TRBV10-1	-	TRBJ2-7	few	CASSDDGNYEQYF	TGCGCCAGCAGTGATGACGGTAACTACGAGCAGTACTTC
TRBV6-1	-	TRBJ2-5	-	CASSGLRVETQYF	TGTGCCAGCAGTGGCCTCAGGGTCGAGACCCAGTACTTC
TRBV7-8	-	TRBJ2-2	-	CASNWVGALNTGELFF	TGTGCCAGCAACTGGGTGGGGGCACTGAACACCGGGGAGCTGTTTTTT
TRBV9	-	TRBJ1-2	once	CASSVATRESYGYTF	TGTGCCAGCAGCGTAGCTACGAGGGAATCCTATGGCTACACCTTC
TRBV6-1	-	TRBJ1-1	-	CASLKEGVSEAFF	TGTGCCAGCCTAAAGGAAGGGGTGTCTGAAGCTTTCTTT
TRBV10-3	-	TRBJ2-5	-	CAISDPSGETQYF	TGTGCCATCAGTGACCCCTCTGGGGAGACCCAGTACTTC
TRBV19	-	TRBJ1-1	once	CASSIVVGIGTEAFF	TGTGCCAGTAGTATAGTTGTTGGGATTGGCACTGAAGCTTTCTTT